This TCR beta chain was captured in a study of CD8+ T cells in alopecia areata. Only a few counts were recorded for this clone. RNA extraction and reverse transcription yielded cDNA as sequencing template. Using immunoSEQ multiplex PCR, the repertoire was profiled, and TCRdb retains in-frame clones only, with some absent. The sample has about 200,000 clones; roughly two fifths are singletons. As to treatment: oral pan-JAK inhibitor, 5-10 mg twice daily. This clonotype originated in a human donor with alopecia areata. The specimen was CD4+ T cells sorted from blood, collected at approximately week 31, from a patient treated with tofacitinib.

CDR3 amino acids: CASSHFGGGEQYF. In nucleotides, the CDR3 is TGTGCCAGCAGCCATTTCGGAGGGGGCGAGCAGTACTTC. The chain uses TRBV14 and TRBJ2-7, with D perhaps TRBD1 or TRBD2 (6 bases each). Per germline, CDR1 SGHDN and CDR2 FVKESK. The CDR3 covers 13 residues. Trimming took off 3 bases at V and 6 bases at J, with 12 bases between the two ends.